Here is one TCR beta chain with its context. Clones were read by immunoSEQ multiplex PCR, and TCRdb kept only the in-frame ones, dropping some. The sample has approximately 13,000 clones, over 55% seen once. Time point defined: after neoadjuvant nivolumab, at surgical resection. Blood cells were analyzed directly, without culture or expansion. The data were obtained in a study of neoadjuvant anti-PD-1 for oral cavity cancer. Study-wide context: Patients mostly received three to four biweekly nivolumab doses at 3 mg/kg before surgery. Patients without progression got a fourth dose around day 43.

This TCR came from a person aged 40-85 years with oral cavity squamous cell carcinoma. Sequencing used PBMCs, obtained after nivolumab (anti-PD-1) treatment.

In DNA form, the CDR3 reads TGTGCCAGCAGCTTACCAGGGGAGTTTGGCTACACCTTC. It is translated as CASSLPGEFGYTF. The chain recombines TRBV11-2 with TRBJ1-2; D possibly corresponds to TRBD1 (6 bases). Germline V gene lookup returns CDR1 SGHAT and CDR2 FQNNGV. The CDR3 is 13 amino acids. Deletions cut 2 bases from V and 7 bases from J, with 11 bases between.